This T cell receptor (beta chain) was found in a study of T-cell memory formation after mild COVID-19. In the study overall: Most TCR clusters belonged to a single donor.

5'RACE primed at constant segments yielded TCR alpha and TCR beta cDNA libraries bearing sample barcodes and UMIs. TCRdb recomputed calls from the 5' RACE reads with MiXCR, one row per CDR3 protein. The data hold just over 150,000 distinct CDR3 sequences, with roughly 31% observed a single time. General study findings and limits: Contracting CD4+ clones sat mainly in CM and EM; CD8+ in EMRA. Among clones contracting day 15 to 85, CD4/CD8 was balanced, whereas later expanders leaned CD4+.

A remark on this clonotype: Its specificity is not known.

Trimming pared 1 base from V and 2 bases from J, leaving 15 bases between. Germline CDR1 reads DFQATT; CDR2 reads SNEGSKA (reference sequence). CDR3 length: 15 amino acids. The TCR sequence derives from an adult woman who had mild COVID-19 (a few samples of this study predate the infection). Cell type and time point are not known. This sequence joins TRBV20-1 and TRBJ2-7; D might be TRBD1 (6 bases). Sequenced: PBMCs or a T cell subset sorted from them (not recorded which). In DNA form, the CDR3 reads TGCAGTGCTAGAGGAGGGACACCTGGACCCTACGAGCAGTACTTC. Translated, it gives CSARGGTPGPYEQYF.